Below are 7 T cell receptor beta chains sequenced from a single sample in a study of T cell responses to AZD1222 COVID-19 vaccine. Generated by immunoSEQ multiplex PCR, the TCRdb table keeps only in-frame clones and is missing some. The table includes roughly 190,000 clones, more than 90% detected once. Here the sequenced sample was peripheral blood, taken 28 days after the second dose of the MenACWY control vaccine. The receptors stem from an adult who received the MenACWY meningococcal vaccine as a control.

This sequence joins TRBV5-5 and TRBJ1-1; D is uncertain. CDR1 SGHKS and CDR2 YYEKEE come from the germline V gene (reference sequence). The CDR3 runs to 15 residues. V was cut by 3 bases and J by 6 bases, with 18 bases left in between. CDR3 DNA: TGTGCCAGCAGCTGGGCCCTCGGCGGCGGGGCTGAAGCTTTCTTT. Its translation: CASSWALGGGAEAFF.

The chain uses TRBV4-1 and TRBJ2-6; no clear D gene. CDR1 and CDR2 (germline): MGHRA, YSYEKL. The V and J ends lost 0 bases and 0 bases respectively, with 9 bases between them. This CDR3 is built from 17 residues. The CDR3 nucleotides are TGCGCCAGCAGCCAAGATCCTCTCGGCTCTGGGGCCAACGTCCTGACTTTC. It specifies CASSQDPLGSGANVLTF.

This clone was counted once. The V and J genes are TRBV28 and TRBJ2-7, with 8 bases identical to TRBD1. The germline V gene encodes CDR1 MDHEN and CDR2 SYDVKM. The CDR3 loop spans 14 amino acids. With V trimmed by 6 bases and J by 3 bases, 7 bases remained unmatched. CDR3 DNA: TGTGCCAGCAGGCCAGGGGGCGTTGGCTACGAGCAGTACTTC. Amino acid sequence: CASRPGGVGYEQYF.

The chain carries TRBV2 and TRBJ2-1, with D perhaps TRBD1 (5 bases). This CDR3 is built from 15 residues. The V gene lost 1 base and the J gene lost 8 bases, with 15 bases spanning the gap. Germline CDR1 SNHLY, CDR2 FYNNEI. CDR3 amino acids: CASSEGGHATDEQFF. In DNA, the CDR3 is TGTGCCAGCAGTGAAGGGGGCCACGCCACCGATGAGCAGTTCTTC.

CDR3 in amino acids: CASSARDRYNEQFF. Here the CDR3 DNA reads TGTGCCAGTAGTGCCCGGGACAGGTACAATGAGCAGTTCTTC. V gene TRBV19 combines with J gene TRBJ2-1; 8 bases map to TRBD1. Germline lookup yields CDR1 LNHDA and CDR2 SQIVND (reference sequence). V trimming: 5 bases; J trimming: 4 bases; junction bases outside the gene matches: 4. CDR3 length: 14 residues.

The V call is TRBV19, the J call TRBJ1-2, with unresolved D. The V end was cut by 3 bases, the J end by 8 bases, with 10 bases between. CDR1 LNHDA and CDR2 SQIVND come from the germline V gene (reference sequence). CDR3 length: 12 residues. The CDR3 region is CASSIERRGYTF. In DNA form, the CDR3 reads TGTGCCAGTAGTATCGAAAGGAGAGGCTACACCTTC.

The genes are TRBV24-1 and TRBJ2-5; possible D gene TRBD2, 5 bases. The V end was cut by 0 bases, the J end by 5 bases, with 12 bases between. This CDR3 comprises 15 residues. From germline, CDR1 is KGHDR and CDR2 SFDVKD. CDR3 DNA sequence: TGTGCCACCAGTGATTTGGAGAGGGCCGGGGAGACCCAGTACTTC. As protein: CATSDLERAGETQYF.